Following are 9 T cell receptor beta chains from one sample sequenced in a study of sequential checkpoint blockade in melanoma. The assay was immunoSEQ multiplex PCR, and TCRdb's table has in-frame clones only and misses some. The repertoire holds 15,000 or so clones, with less than 55% as singletons. Treatment denoted: randomized to nivolumab then ipilimumab (arm A) or the reverse (arm B). This specimen consisted of CD8+ T cells sorted from blood (inferred from file names), obtained from a patient given nivolumab and ipilimumab in sequence. All receptors come from a human donor with melanoma.

This chain joins TRBV4-1 and TRBJ1-6, with D unclear. CDR1 is MGHRA, CDR2 YSYEKL, per germline. This CDR3 has 13 residues. The ends were cut back, 0 bases at V and 19 bases at J, with 16 bases in the middle. This CDR3 is CASSQDEGRRNHF. CDR3 in DNA: TGCGCCAGCAGCCAAGATGAGGGAAGGAGAAATCACTTT.

This rearrangement joins TRBV27 to TRBJ2-7; 8 bases agree with TRBD1. Per the germline V gene, CDR1 is MNHEY and CDR2 is SMNVEV (reference sequence). V shed 6 bases, J shed 2 bases, and the junction held 6 bases outside the gene matches. CDR3 length: 14 amino acids. The DNA of the CDR3 is TGTGCCAGCAGCCTGACAGGGGTAACCTACGAGCAGTACTTC. It is translated as CASSLTGVTYEQYF.

V and J are TRBV9 and TRBJ1-4, with D uncertain. With 4 bases removed from V and 0 bases from J, the gap between germline ends came to 10 bases. The CDR3 contains 15 residues. CDR1 and CDR2 from the germline V gene are SGDLS and YYNGEE. The CDR3 protein is CASSYDGATNEKLFF. The CDR3 DNA is TGTGCCAGCAGCTATGACGGGGCAACTAATGAAAAACTGTTTTTT.

V is TRBV5-6 and J is TRBJ2-1, with a weak D call TRBD2 (5 bases). The length of the CDR3 is 13 residues. Trimming shortened V by 4 bases and J by 3 bases, and 8 bases separated the two germline ends. The germline V gene has CDR1 SGHDT and CDR2 YYEEEE. CDR3 sequence reads: CASSTGLYNEQFF. CDR3 DNA: TGTGCCAGCAGCACCGGACTCTACAATGAGCAGTTCTTC.

The chain recombines TRBV6-1 with TRBJ2-5; 9 nucleotides align to TRBD1. The J call is uncertain, as TRBJ2-7 better fits the DNA end. Germline V lookup: CDR1 MNHNS, CDR2 SASEGT. The CDR3 covers 13 residues. This chain's CDR3 is CARSGQGTYEQYF. For the CDR3, the DNA is TGTGCCAGGTCGGGACAGGGAACCTACGAGCAGTACTTC.

The CDR3 region is CASSDPGSNTDTQYF. CDR3 coding DNA: TGCGCCAGCAGTGACCCGGGATCCAACACAGATACGCAGTATTTT. The gene calls are TRBV10-1 and TRBJ2-3; TRBD2 is a possible D gene (5 bases). The CDR3 sequence is 15 residues long. V dropped 3 bases and J dropped 2 bases, with 12 bases sitting between them. Germline V lookup: CDR1 WNHNN, CDR2 SYGVQD (reference sequence).

The chain couples TRBV7-9 to TRBJ1-4, with a possible D match to TRBD1 (6 bases). The CDR3 has 14 amino acids. Trimming stripped 6 bases from V and 8 bases from J, with 16 bases between. The V gene's germline CDR1 is SEHNR and CDR2 FQNEAQ (reference sequence). Written as DNA, the CDR3 is TGTGCCAGCAGTCATTCAGGGGCTTTGGAAAAACTGTTTTTT. It yields the protein CASSHSGALEKLFF.

The rearrangement uses TRBV5-6 and TRBJ2-5; 13 bases match TRBD2. The CDR3 length is 14 residues. Germline V lookup: CDR1 SGHDT, CDR2 YYEEEE. Germline trimming cut 4 bases from V and 3 bases from J; bases unmatched to any gene: 0. The CDR3 reads CASSGTSGEETQYF. The CDR3 bases are TGTGCCAGCAGCGGGACTAGCGGGGAAGAGACCCAGTACTTC.

This clone has a single count. This chain uses TRBV9 with TRBJ2-7; 7 bases agree with TRBD2. The germline CDR1 and CDR2 sequences are SGDLS and YYNGEE. The CDR3 totals 12 residues. V was clipped by 4 bases and J by 5 bases; unmatched bases: 3. CDR3: CASSMGGDEQYF. DNA for the CDR3: TGTGCCAGCAGCATGGGGGGGGACGAGCAGTACTTC.